Listed here are 18 T cell receptor beta chains from one sample, sequenced in a study of cytomegalovirus exposure and HLA in healthy donors. PCR was performed using 60 Vbeta and 13 Jbeta primers. Assay used: immunoSEQ multiplex PCR; TCRdb lists only in-frame clones, some missing. The sample lists hundreds of thousands of clones, around 79% seen once, with around 0.2% in the top ten. The sample taken for sequencing was PBMCs. These TCRs come from a girl aged 2-10 years in good health and CMV-seronegative.

The CDR3 reads CASSLEAVAGELFF. The CDR3 nucleotides are TGTGCCAGCAGCTTGGAGGCGGTCGCCGGGGAGCTGTTTTTT. The rearrangement links TRBV5-4 to TRBJ2-2; no clear D. CDR3 length equals 14 residues. The ends were cut back, 0 bases at V and 6 bases at J, with 9 bases in the middle. Germline V gene sequence: CDR1 SGHNT, CDR2 YYREEE (reference sequence).

This clone has only a few counts. J is TRBJ2-7 and V is TRBV5-4; D is undetermined. V was trimmed by 2 bases and J by 7 bases, leaving 13 bases between them. There are 13 residues in the CDR3. Germline V gene data show CDR1 as SGHNT and CDR2 as YYREEE (reference sequence). As DNA, the CDR3 is TGTGCCAGCAGCTTTGAAGCTCCCGGGGAGCAGTACTTC. This encodes CASSFEAPGEQYF.

This chain links TRBV6-4 with TRBJ2-3; D ambiguous. V was trimmed by 6 bases and J by 0 bases, leaving 10 bases between them. The CDR3 is 14 amino acids. Germline V gene lookup returns CDR1 MRHNA and CDR2 SNTAGT. Here the CDR3 DNA reads TGTGCCAGCAGGGCCTCTCACAGCACAGATACGCAGTATTTT. It yields the protein CASRASHSTDTQYF.

The rearrangement links TRBV7-9 to TRBJ2-5, with 7 bases fitting TRBD1. Germline V CDR1 and CDR2: SEHNR, FQNEAQ (reference sequence). There are 17 residues in the CDR3. V lost 3 bases and J lost 4; bases outside the gene matches: 14. DNA for the CDR3: TGTGCCAGCAGCTTCAGAGGACAGGCCAAGGTCGCAGAGACCCAGTACTTC. Translating gives CASSFRGQAKVAETQYF. Full variable domain (outside the CDR3, taken from reference TRBV7-9 and TRBJ2-5): DTGVSQNPRHKITKRGQNVTFRCDPISEHNRLYWYRQTLGQGPEFLTYFQNEAQLEKSRLLSDRFSAERPKGSFSTLEIQRTEQGDSAMYLCASSFRGQAKVAETQYFGPGTRLLVL.

The V call is TRBV7-9, the J call TRBJ1-1; 9 bases map to TRBD1. Losses at the gene ends were 6 bases for V and 7 bases for J; bases not matched to a gene: 6. The CDR3 is 13 residues long. CDR1 is SEHNR, CDR2 FQNEAQ, per germline (reference sequence). The CDR3 nucleotides read TGTGCCAGCAGGCCCGGGACAGGGCTTGAAGCTTTCTTT. It specifies CASRPGTGLEAFF.

In the case of this clone: The same CDR3 also results from other DNA sequences found in this sample. The chain recombines TRBV7-2 with TRBJ2-5; perhaps TRBD2 as D (5 bases). This CDR3 is built from 12 residues. V was cut by 5 bases and J by 5 bases, with 9 bases left in between. Germline loops: CDR1 SGHTA, CDR2 FQGNSA. The CDR3 DNA follows: TGTGCCAGCAGCCTAACTAGGGAGACCCAGTACTTC. Its translation is CASSLTRETQYF.

This chain uses TRBV7-9 with TRBJ2-1, with unresolved D. The ends were cut back, 4 bases at V and 14 bases at J, with 15 bases in the middle. CDR1 is SEHNR, CDR2 FQNEAQ, per germline (reference sequence). The CDR3 totals 12 residues. CDR3 in DNA: TGTGCCAGCAGCTCGTATTACAGCAGTGAGTTCTTC. Translating gives CASSSYYSSEFF.

The chain combines TRBV27 with TRBJ2-1; D is perhaps TRBD2 (6 bases). Deletions cut 3 bases from V and 1 base from J, with 10 bases between. The CDR3 runs 15 residues. Germline CDR1 is MNHEY and CDR2 is SMNVEV (reference sequence). The DNA of the CDR3 is TGTGCCAGCAGTTTGGAGGGGCCGTCCTACAATGAGCAGTTCTTC. Translating it yields CASSLEGPSYNEQFF.

V usage is TRBV28 and J usage is TRBJ2-1; 8 bases map to TRBD1. V lost 6 bases, J lost 5 bases, and 3 bases stayed unmatched. The CDR3 sequence is 13 residues long. The germline gives CDR1 MDHEN, CDR2 SYDVKM. CDR3 nucleotide sequence: TGTGCCAGCAGGGGACAGGCCGACAATGAGCAGTTCTTC. Residues: CASRGQADNEQFF. Complete variable domain (other parts from reference TRBV28 and TRBJ2-1): DVKVTQSSRYLVKRTGEKVFLECVQDMDHENMFWYRQDPGLGLRLIYFSYDVKMKEKGDIPEGYSVSREKKERFSLILESASTNQTSMYLCASRGQADNEQFFGPGTRLTVL.

V usage is TRBV6-5 and J usage is TRBJ2-7; perhaps TRBD2 as D (6 bases). This CDR3 spans 14 amino acids. Trimming took off 6 bases at V and 7 bases at J, with 19 bases between the two ends. Germline CDR1 and CDR2: MNHEY and SVGAGI. CDR3 loop: CASSRLVQPEEQYF. The CDR3 region has the DNA TGTGCCAGCAGCAGACTAGTTCAACCTGAAGAGCAGTACTTC.

The chain combines TRBV5-1 with TRBJ2-2; maybe TRBD1 (6 bases). This CDR3 region has 15 residues. The V gene's germline CDR1 is SGHRS and CDR2 YFSETQ. The V end was cut by 4 bases, the J end by 3 bases, with 13 bases between. This chain's CDR3 is CASSDQGRHTGELFF. CDR3 in DNA: TGCGCCAGCAGCGACCAGGGGCGACACACCGGGGAGCTGTTTTTT.

This clone was seen a few times. CDR3 nucleotide sequence: TGTGCCAGCAGTGAAGGAGGCCGGATCTATGGCTACACCTTC. Amino acids: CASSEGGRIYGYTF. The chain combines TRBV2 with TRBJ1-2; D gene unclear. The CDR3 is made up of 14 amino acids. Trimming took 1 base from V and 4 from J, leaving 10 bases between them. Germline CDR1 and CDR2: SNHLY and FYNNEI.

This CDR3 is CASSTVGEVGYEQYF. CDR3 nucleotides: TGTGCCAGCAGCACAGTAGGGGAGGTGGGGTACGAGCAGTACTTC. The chain carries TRBV7-9 and TRBJ2-7; TRBD2 might be the D (6 bases). Trimming cost V 5 bases and J 4 bases, with 18 bases left between them. Germline loops: CDR1 SEHNR, CDR2 FQNEAQ (reference sequence). The CDR3 is 15 residues long.

The rearrangement uses TRBV6-5 and TRBJ1-2, with TRBD1 as a possible D gene (6 bases). The CDR3 loop spans 12 amino acids. CDR1 is MNHEY, CDR2 SVGAGI, per germline. Trimming took off 10 bases at V and 8 bases at J, with 17 bases between the two ends. The CDR3 DNA reads as TGTGCCATCGGCGGACAGTGGGGCGGCTACACCTTC. Encoded protein: CAIGGQWGGYTF.

This clone was seen only once. The chain links TRBV5-1 to TRBJ2-5, with TRBD2 as a possible D gene (6 bases). Trimming took 4 bases from V and 1 from J, leaving 11 bases between them. CDR3 length: 14 amino acids. Germline CDR1 SGHRS, CDR2 YFSETQ. CDR3 loop: CASSGGESQETQYF. The CDR3 DNA reads TGCGCCAGCAGCGGAGGGGAATCCCAAGAGACCCAGTACTTC.

This chain links TRBV5-4 with TRBJ2-5, with 16 positions matching TRBD2. The CDR3 loop spans 16 amino acids. The germline V gene has CDR1 SGHNT and CDR2 YYREEE (reference sequence). V was clipped by 5 bases and J by 7 bases; unmatched bases: 8. The CDR3 sequence: CASRGTSGGEGGTQYF. CDR3 nucleotides: TGTGCCAGCAGAGGGACTAGCGGGGGGGAGGGAGGGACCCAGTACTTC.

V and J are TRBV7-6 and TRBJ1-1; D not certain. Trimming took off 3 bases at V and 1 base at J, with 12 bases between the two ends. CDR1 SGHVS and CDR2 FNYEAQ come from the germline V gene. The CDR3 spans 15 residues. CDR3 in DNA: TGTGCCAGCAGCTTTTATTCGGTCGGGAACACTGAAGCTTTCTTT. It specifies CASSFYSVGNTEAFF.

This chain joins TRBV6-6 and TRBJ1-4; D might be TRBD1 (6 bases). The CDR3 is 15 residues long. Germline V gene data show CDR1 as MNHNY and CDR2 as SVGAGI (reference sequence). The V end was cut by 2 bases, the J end by 7 bases, with 14 bases between. CDR3 sequence reads: CASSYGGPGAEKLFF. For the CDR3, the DNA is TGTGCCAGCAGTTACGGTGGTCCAGGGGCTGAAAAACTGTTTTTT.